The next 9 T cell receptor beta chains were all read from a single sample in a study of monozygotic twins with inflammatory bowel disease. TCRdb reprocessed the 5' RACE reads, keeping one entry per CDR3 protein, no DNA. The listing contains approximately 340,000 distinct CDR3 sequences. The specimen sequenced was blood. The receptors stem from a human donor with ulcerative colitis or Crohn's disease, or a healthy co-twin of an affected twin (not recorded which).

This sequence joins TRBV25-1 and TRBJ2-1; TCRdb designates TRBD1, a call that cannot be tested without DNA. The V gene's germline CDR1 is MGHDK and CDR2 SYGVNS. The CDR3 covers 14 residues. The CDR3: CASSWQGNHNEQFF.

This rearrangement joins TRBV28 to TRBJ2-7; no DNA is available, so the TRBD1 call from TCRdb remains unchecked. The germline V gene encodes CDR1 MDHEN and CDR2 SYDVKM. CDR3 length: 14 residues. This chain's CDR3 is CASRGDRSVDEQYF.

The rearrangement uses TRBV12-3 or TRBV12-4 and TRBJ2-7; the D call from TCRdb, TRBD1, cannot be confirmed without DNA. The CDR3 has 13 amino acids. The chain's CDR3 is CASRPGGPYEQYF.

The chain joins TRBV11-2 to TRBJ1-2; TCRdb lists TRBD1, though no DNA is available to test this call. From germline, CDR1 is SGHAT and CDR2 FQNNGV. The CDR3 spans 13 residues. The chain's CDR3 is CASSPTGGRSYTF. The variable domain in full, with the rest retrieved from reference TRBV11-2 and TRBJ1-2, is EAGVAQSPRYKIIEKRQSVAFWCNPISGHATLYWYQQILGQGPKLLIQFQNNGVVDDSQLPKDRFSAERLKGVDSTLKIQPAKLEDSAVYLCASSPTGGRSYTFGSGTRLTVV.

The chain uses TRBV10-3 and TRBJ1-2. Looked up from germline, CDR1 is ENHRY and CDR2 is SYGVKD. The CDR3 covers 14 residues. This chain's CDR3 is CAIKDFGENYGYTF.

CDR3 protein: CASSLVSVGNYEQYF. The J gene is TRBJ2-7, the V gene TRBV7-9. Germline lookup yields CDR1 SEHNR and CDR2 FQNEAQ (reference sequence). CDR3 length: 15 residues.

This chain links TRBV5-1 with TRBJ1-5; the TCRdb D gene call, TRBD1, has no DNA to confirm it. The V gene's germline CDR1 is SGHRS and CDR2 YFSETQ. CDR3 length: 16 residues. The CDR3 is CASSRLPGQINQPQHF.

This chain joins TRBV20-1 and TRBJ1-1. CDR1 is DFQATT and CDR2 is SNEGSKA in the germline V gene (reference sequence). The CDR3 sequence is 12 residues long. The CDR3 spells CSAPSRGLLAFF.

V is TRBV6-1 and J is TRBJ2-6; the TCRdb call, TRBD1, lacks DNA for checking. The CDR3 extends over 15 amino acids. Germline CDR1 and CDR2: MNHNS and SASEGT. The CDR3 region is CASNRQSSGANVLTF.